One sample yielded the 23 T cell receptor beta chains listed below, sequenced in a study of cytomegalovirus exposure and HLA in healthy donors. The primer mix had 60 Vbeta and 13 Jbeta primers. Repertoires were generated with immunoSEQ multiplex PCR, while TCRdb's copy carries only in-frame clones and drops some. The table includes fewer than 200,000 clones, about 80% detected once. Sequencing input: PBMCs. The receptors here all came from a woman aged 50 to 65 in good health and CMV-seronegative.

The gene calls are TRBV5-1 and TRBJ1-1, with a possible D match to TRBD1 (5 bases). The CDR3 runs 17 residues. Germline loops: CDR1 SGHRS, CDR2 YFSETQ. Deletions cut 2 bases from V and 0 bases from J, with 17 bases between. As DNA, the CDR3 is TGCGCCAGCAGCTTACGGGGGGTTCCCACACTGAACACTGAAGCTTTCTTT. It specifies CASSLRGVPTLNTEAFF. The full variable domain, with the rest looked up from reference TRBV5-1 and TRBJ1-1, is KAGVTQTPRYLIKTRGQQVTLSCSPISGHRSVSWYQQTPGQGLQFLFEYFSETQRNKGNFPGRFSGRQFSNSRSEMNVSTLELGDSALYLCASSLRGVPTLNTEAFFGQGTRLTVV.

V is TRBV5-4 and J is TRBJ1-1, with D unresolved. Germline values: CDR1 SGHNT, CDR2 YYREEE (reference sequence). Trimming left V 4 bases short and J 10 bases short, with 20 bases between. The CDR3 is 14 amino acids. The CDR3 coding sequence is TGTGCCAGCAGCCTCGGACCAAAGAGTGGAGGAGCTTTCTTT. Translation: CASSLGPKSGGAFF.

The chain recombines TRBV6-5 with TRBJ2-4; perhaps TRBD1 as D (6 bases). Per germline, CDR1 MNHEY and CDR2 SVGAGI. CDR3 length equals 11 residues. Between the trimmed V and J ends, which lost 4 bases and 11 bases, there was a span of 9 bases. CDR3 sequence reads: CASSLGTLQYF. CDR3 sequence (DNA): TGTGCCAGCAGTTTAGGGACACTTCAGTACTTC.

This clone was seen once. The rearrangement joins TRBV6-6 to TRBJ1-2, with 7 bases aligning to TRBD1. CDR1 is MNHNY, CDR2 SVGAGI, per germline (reference sequence). The CDR3 extends over 12 amino acids. J was trimmed by 8 bases and V by 6 bases; bases with no gene match: 6. CDR3 sequence: CASSFQGGGYTF. The CDR3 DNA is TGTGCCAGCAGCTTCCAGGGGGGCGGCTACACCTTC.

J is TRBJ1-1 and V is TRBV6-5; D is possibly TRBD1 (6 bases). This CDR3 region has 15 residues. Trimming pared 6 bases from V and 5 bases from J, leaving 19 bases between. Germline V CDR1 and CDR2: MNHEY, SVGAGI. The CDR3 reads CASRLLMGAKTEAFF. As DNA, the CDR3 is TGTGCCAGCAGACTCCTCATGGGGGCGAAGACTGAAGCTTTCTTT.

The chain combines TRBV10-1 with TRBJ2-7, with D perhaps matching TRBD1 (6 bases). The CDR3 covers 15 residues. V lost 6 bases, J lost 3 bases, and 18 bases lay in between. From germline, CDR1 is WNHNN and CDR2 SYGVQD (reference sequence). Here the CDR3 reads CASRDRVYPLYEQYF. CDR3 bases: TGCGCCAGCAGGGACAGAGTTTATCCTCTCTACGAGCAGTACTTC.

This clone came up a few times. The V gene is TRBV27, the J gene TRBJ1-5; D gene ambiguous. Trimming removed 0 bases from V and 7 bases from J, with 16 bases in between. Germline CDR1 is MNHEY and CDR2 is SMNVEV (reference sequence). CDR3 size: 16 residues. The CDR3 sequence: CASSLSTPTRGQPQHF. For the CDR3, the DNA is TGTGCCAGCAGTTTATCGACTCCGACTAGAGGACAGCCCCAGCATTTT.

The J gene is TRBJ2-6, the V gene TRBV9, with 8 positions matching TRBD1. J was trimmed by 0 bases and V by 3 bases; bases with no gene match: 8. Germline V gives CDR1 SGDLS, CDR2 YYNGEE. This CDR3 is 18 amino acids long. For the CDR3, the DNA is TGTGCCAGCAGCGCGGCGACAGGGGTGAGCTCTGGGGCCAACGTCCTGACTTTC. The encoded protein is CASSAATGVSSGANVLTF.

This clone was recorded only once. The gene calls are TRBV5-1 and TRBJ2-7; 12 bases match TRBD2. Trimming at V came to 3 bases and at J to 1 base, leaving 11 bases not matched to a gene. Germline V gives CDR1 SGHRS, CDR2 YFSETQ. This CDR3 is 18 amino acids long. CDR3 region: CASSSNPRTSGTSYEQYF. The CDR3, as DNA: TGCGCCAGCAGCTCCAATCCTCGGACTAGCGGGACGTCCTACGAGCAGTACTTC.

The sample holds a few counts of this clone. The chain recombines TRBV27 with TRBJ1-2; perhaps TRBD1 as D (6 bases). Germline V gene sequence: CDR1 MNHEY, CDR2 SMNVEV (reference sequence). CDR3 length: 13 residues. Between the trimmed V and J ends, which lost 4 bases and 7 bases, there was a span of 13 bases. This CDR3 reads CASSSPGVLGYTF. The CDR3 nucleotides are TGTGCCAGCAGTTCTCCAGGGGTACTTGGCTACACCTTC.

The genes are TRBV7-9 and TRBJ2-1; 8 bases match TRBD2. The CDR3 covers 16 residues. Germline CDR1 is SEHNR and CDR2 is FQNEAQ (reference sequence). J gave up 0 bases and V 4 bases, and 5 bases lay outside the gene matches. CDR3 sequence reads: CASSSLAGSSYNEQFF. DNA of the CDR3: TGTGCCAGCAGCTCCTTAGCGGGAAGCTCCTACAATGAGCAGTTCTTC.

This clone was counted between two and nine times. The genes are TRBV6-1 and TRBJ1-5; D not certain. The germline V and J ends were trimmed by 8 bases and 0 bases, with 14 bases remaining between them. Germline assignment: CDR1 MNHNS and CDR2 SASEGT. The CDR3 spans 15 residues. In DNA, the CDR3 is TGTGCCAGCTCTCAGGAACCTTATAGCAATCAGCCCCAGCATTTT. Encoded protein: CASSQEPYSNQPQHF.

V and J are TRBV5-5 and TRBJ1-1, with 10 bases matching TRBD1. V shed 2 bases and J 0 bases; nucleotides not matched to a gene: 1. The V gene's germline CDR1 is SGHKS and CDR2 YYEKEE (reference sequence). The CDR3 has 15 residues. CDR3 sequence: CASSLGQGVNTEAFF. The CDR3, as DNA: TGTGCCAGCAGCTTAGGACAGGGGGTGAACACTGAAGCTTTCTTT.

The rearrangement links TRBV2 to TRBJ1-5; 7 positions match TRBD1. After removal of 6 bases from V and 0 bases from J, the junction contained 2 bases not matched to a gene. This CDR3 contains 14 residues. CDR1 and CDR2 (germline): SNHLY, FYNNEI. CDR3 DNA: TGTGCCAGCAGGGGGACAGTTAGCAATCAGCCCCAGCATTTT. This encodes CASRGTVSNQPQHF.

The rearrangement links TRBV18 to TRBJ1-4; 9 bases map to TRBD1. CDR3 length: 16 residues. Unmatched junction bases numbered 9, after V lost 3 bases and J lost 7 bases. The V gene's germline CDR1 is KGHSH and CDR2 LQKENI. The CDR3 protein is CASSPPRGTGSEKLFF. CDR3 in DNA: TGTGCCAGCTCACCCCCGCGAGGGACAGGGAGTGAAAAACTGTTTTTT.

In regard to this clone: The junction departs from the called germline gene at one end, perhaps through a read error. This sequence joins TRBV5-1 and TRBJ1-1, with D possibly TRBD1 on 5 matching bases. Germline-derived CDR1 and CDR2 are SGHRS and YFSETQ. The CDR3 is made up of 14 amino acids. CDR3 protein: CASSPVTANTKAFF. Written as DNA, the CDR3 is TGCGCCAGCAGCCCGGTGACAGCGAACACTAAAGCTTTCTTT.

The chain is built from TRBV2 and TRBJ2-5, with a possible D match to TRBD1 (5 bases). This CDR3 contains 16 residues. Per the germline V gene, CDR1 is SNHLY and CDR2 is FYNNEI. The ends were cut back, 7 bases at V and 3 bases at J, with 21 bases in the middle. The CDR3 nucleotides are TGTGCCAGCAAGGTGGGAATAGGACAACAGAAAGAGACCCAGTACTTC. Translated, it gives CASKVGIGQQKETQYF. The complete variable domain, with remaining parts taken from reference TRBV2 and TRBJ2-5, reads EPEVTQTPSHQVTQMGQEVILRCVPISNHLYFYWYRQILGQKVEFLVSFYNNEISEKSEIFDDQFSVERPDGSNFTLKIRSTKLEDSAMYFCASKVGIGQQKETQYFGPGTRLLVL.

V and J are TRBV5-1 and TRBJ2-1; D gene uncertain. Germline V gene data show CDR1 as SGHRS and CDR2 as YFSETQ. The V end lost 4 bases, the J end lost 8 bases, and 25 bases lay between the germline ends. The CDR3 has 17 residues. This CDR3 reads CASSPSDMFLHYDEQFF. The DNA for the CDR3 is TGCGCCAGCAGCCCGTCTGACATGTTTTTGCATTATGATGAGCAGTTCTTC.

The chain has TRBV13 and TRBJ1-1; D unresolved. The CDR3 covers 13 residues. Germline CDR1 and CDR2: PRHDT and FYEKMQ (reference sequence). Between the trimmed V and J ends, which lost 5 bases and 2 bases, there was a span of 9 bases. The CDR3 spells CASSPGSNTEAFF. The CDR3 coding sequence is TGTGCCAGCAGCCCGGGATCCAACACTGAAGCTTTCTTT. The entire variable domain, with the rest obtained from reference TRBV13 and TRBJ1-1, is as follows: AAGVIQSPRHLIKEKRETATLKCYPIPRHDTVYWYQQGPGQDPQFLISFYEKMQSDKGSIPDRFSAQQFSDYHSELNMSSLELGDSALYFCASSPGSNTEAFFGQGTRLTVV.

V and J are TRBV5-1 and TRBJ1-3; possibly TRBD1 for D (5 bases). V was cut by 4 bases and J by 2 bases, with 19 bases left in between. This CDR3 contains 17 residues. Germline V gene sequence: CDR1 SGHRS, CDR2 YFSETQ. DNA for the CDR3: TGCGCCAGCAGCGCCGATCAGGGTTTCTCCACTGGAAACACCATATATTTT. Translating it yields CASSADQGFSTGNTIYF.

The chain is built from TRBV7-2 and TRBJ2-7; TRBD2 matches at 13 bases. The CDR3 extends over 18 amino acids. CDR1 and CDR2 (germline): SGHTA, FQGNSA. V lost 0 bases and J lost 4; bases outside the gene matches: 9. The CDR3, as DNA: TGTGCCAGCAGCTTAGCAACCAGGCTACTAGCGGGAGGGTACGAGCAGTACTTC. Amino acids: CASSLATRLLAGGYEQYF.

The CDR3: CASSLDRDQPQHF. CDR3 nucleotides: TGCGCCAGCAGCCTCGACAGGGATCAGCCCCAGCATTTT. The chain employs TRBV4-3 and TRBJ1-5, with 7 bases aligning to TRBD1. The length of the CDR3 is 13 residues. Germline CDR1 and CDR2: LGHNA and YSLEER. Unmatched junction bases numbered 2, after V lost 4 bases and J lost 5 bases.

This chain connects TRBV16 to TRBJ2-2, with 8 positions matching TRBD2. CDR3 length equals 17 residues. Germline loops: CDR1 KGHSY, CDR2 FQNENV. The ends lost 1 base at V and 1 base at J; junction bases unmatched: 5. Here the CDR3 DNA reads TGTGCCAGCAGCCAATACAAGAGCGGGGGGAACACCGGGGAGCTGTTTTTT. Amino acids: CASSQYKSGGNTGELFF.